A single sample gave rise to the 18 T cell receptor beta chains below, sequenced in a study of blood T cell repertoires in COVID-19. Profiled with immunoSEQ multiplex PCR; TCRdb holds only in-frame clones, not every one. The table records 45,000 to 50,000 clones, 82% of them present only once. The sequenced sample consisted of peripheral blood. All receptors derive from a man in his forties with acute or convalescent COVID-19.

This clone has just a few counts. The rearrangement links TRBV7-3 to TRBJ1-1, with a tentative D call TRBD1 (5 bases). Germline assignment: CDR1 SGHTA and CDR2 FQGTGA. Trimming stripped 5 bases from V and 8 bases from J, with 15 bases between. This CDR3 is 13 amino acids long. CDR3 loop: CASSNAGGKEAFF. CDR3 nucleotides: TGTGCCAGCAGCAACGCTGGGGGGAAGGAAGCTTTCTTT.

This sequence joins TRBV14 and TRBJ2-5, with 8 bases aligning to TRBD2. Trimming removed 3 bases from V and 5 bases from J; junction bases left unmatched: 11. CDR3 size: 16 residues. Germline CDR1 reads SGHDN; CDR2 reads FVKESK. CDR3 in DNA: TGTGCCAGCAGCCAGAGACAACCGGGACTAGTGGAGACCCAGTACTTC. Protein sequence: CASSQRQPGLVETQYF.

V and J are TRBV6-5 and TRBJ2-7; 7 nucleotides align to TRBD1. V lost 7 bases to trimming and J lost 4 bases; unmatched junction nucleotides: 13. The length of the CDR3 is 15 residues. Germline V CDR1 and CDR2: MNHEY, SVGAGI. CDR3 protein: CASKQGQGVFYEQYF. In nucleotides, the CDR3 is TGTGCCAGCAAGCAGGGGCAGGGGGTCTTTTACGAGCAGTACTTC.

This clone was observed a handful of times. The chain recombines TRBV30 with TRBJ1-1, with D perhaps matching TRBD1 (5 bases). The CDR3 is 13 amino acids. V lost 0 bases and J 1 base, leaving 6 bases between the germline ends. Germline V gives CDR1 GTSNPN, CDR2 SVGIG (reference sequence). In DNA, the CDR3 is TGTGCCTGGAGTGTGACAGAGAACACTGAAGCTTTCTTT. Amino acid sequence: CAWSVTENTEAFF.

The CDR3 bases are TGTGCCAGCACCCCCCGCTGGATCGGCGGGGGATCGTGGACAGATACGCAGTATTTT. Its translation: CASTPRWIGGGSWTDTQYF. The rearrangement uses TRBV5-4 and TRBJ2-3; 7 bases line up with TRBD2. After removal of 6 bases from V and 3 bases from J, the junction contained 22 bases not matched to a gene. The CDR3 is 19 amino acids. Germline loops: CDR1 SGHNT, CDR2 YYREEE (reference sequence). The entire variable domain, with the rest obtained from reference TRBV5-4 and TRBJ2-3, is as follows: ETGVTQSPTHLIKTRGQQVTLRCSSQSGHNTVSWYQQALGQGPQFIFQYYREEENGRGNFPPRFSGLQFPNYSSELNVNALELDDSALYLCASTPRWIGGGSWTDTQYFGPGTRLTVL.

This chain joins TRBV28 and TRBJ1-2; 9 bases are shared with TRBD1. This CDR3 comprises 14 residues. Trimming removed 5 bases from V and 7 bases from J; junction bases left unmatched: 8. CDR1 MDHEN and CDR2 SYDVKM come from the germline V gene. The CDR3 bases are TGTGCCAGCAGTCCCACAGGGGGCGTTCTTGGCTACACCTTC. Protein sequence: CASSPTGGVLGYTF.

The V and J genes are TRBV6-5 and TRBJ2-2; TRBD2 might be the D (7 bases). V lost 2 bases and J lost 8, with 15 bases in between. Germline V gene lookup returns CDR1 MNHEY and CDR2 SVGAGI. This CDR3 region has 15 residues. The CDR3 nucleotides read TGTGCCAGCAGTTACCGGGGGGCCCCAGGAGGGGAGCTGTTTTTT. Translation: CASSYRGAPGGELFF.

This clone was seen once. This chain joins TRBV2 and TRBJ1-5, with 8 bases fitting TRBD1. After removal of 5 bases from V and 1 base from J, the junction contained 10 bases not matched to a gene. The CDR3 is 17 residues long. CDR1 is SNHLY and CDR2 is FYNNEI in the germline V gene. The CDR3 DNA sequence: TGTGCCAGCAGTTCCGGGACAGGTATTGCGAGCAATCAGCCCCAGCATTTT. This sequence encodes CASSSGTGIASNQPQHF.

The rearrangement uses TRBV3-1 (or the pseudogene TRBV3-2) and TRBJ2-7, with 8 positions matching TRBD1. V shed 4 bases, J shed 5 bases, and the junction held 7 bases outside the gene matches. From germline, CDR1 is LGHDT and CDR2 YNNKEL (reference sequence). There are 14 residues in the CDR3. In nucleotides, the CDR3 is TGTGCCAGCAGCCTACGCCAGGGGGCGAACGAGCAGTACTTC. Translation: CASSLRQGANEQYF.

CDR3 amino acids: CASGLAGITDTQYF. CDR3 DNA sequence: TGTGCCAGCGGACTAGCGGGGATCACAGATACGCAGTATTTT. The chain recombines TRBV2 with TRBJ2-3, with 12 bases that match TRBD2. CDR1 and CDR2 (germline): SNHLY, FYNNEI. V was clipped by 8 bases and J by 2 bases; unmatched bases: 2. The CDR3 is 14 residues long. The complete variable domain, with remaining parts taken from reference TRBV2 and TRBJ2-3, reads EPEVTQTPSHQVTQMGQEVILRCVPISNHLYFYWYRQILGQKVEFLVSFYNNEISEKSEIFDDQFSVERPDGSNFTLKIRSTKLEDSAMYFCASGLAGITDTQYFGPGTRLTVL.

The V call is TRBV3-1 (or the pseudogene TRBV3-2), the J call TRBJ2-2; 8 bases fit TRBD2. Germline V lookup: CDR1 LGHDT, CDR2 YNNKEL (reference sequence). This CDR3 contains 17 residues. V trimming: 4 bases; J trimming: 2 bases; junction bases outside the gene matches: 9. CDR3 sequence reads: CASSRTGRGANTGELFF. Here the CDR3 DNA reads TGTGCCAGCAGCCGAACAGGGCGGGGGGCCAACACCGGGGAGCTGTTTTTT.

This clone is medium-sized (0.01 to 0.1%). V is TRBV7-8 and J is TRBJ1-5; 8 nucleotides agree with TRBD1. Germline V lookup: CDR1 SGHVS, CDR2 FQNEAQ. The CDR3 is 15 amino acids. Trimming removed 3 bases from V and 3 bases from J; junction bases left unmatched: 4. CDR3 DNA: TGTGCCAGCAGCTTGACAGGGGCCTCCAATCAGCCCCAGCATTTT. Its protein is CASSLTGASNQPQHF. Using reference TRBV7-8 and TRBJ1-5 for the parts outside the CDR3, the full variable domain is GAGVSQSPRYKVAKRGQDVALRCDPISGHVSLFWYQQALGQGPEFLTYFQNEAQLDKSGLPSDRFFAERPEGSVSTLKIQRTQQEDSAVYLCASSLTGASNQPQHFGDGTRLSIL.

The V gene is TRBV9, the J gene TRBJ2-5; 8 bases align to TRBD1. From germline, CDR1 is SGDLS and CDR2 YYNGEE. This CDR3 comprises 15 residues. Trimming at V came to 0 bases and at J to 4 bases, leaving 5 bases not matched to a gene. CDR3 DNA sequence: TGTGCCAGCAGCGTAGGGCAGGGGGCTGGAGAGACCCAGTACTTC. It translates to CASSVGQGAGETQYF.

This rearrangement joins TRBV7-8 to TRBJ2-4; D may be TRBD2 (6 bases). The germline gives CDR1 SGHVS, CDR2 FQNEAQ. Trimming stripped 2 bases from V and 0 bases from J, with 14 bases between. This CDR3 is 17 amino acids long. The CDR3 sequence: CASSLWMRDIAKNIQYF. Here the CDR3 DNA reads TGTGCCAGCAGCTTATGGATGCGGGATATAGCCAAAAACATTCAGTACTTC.

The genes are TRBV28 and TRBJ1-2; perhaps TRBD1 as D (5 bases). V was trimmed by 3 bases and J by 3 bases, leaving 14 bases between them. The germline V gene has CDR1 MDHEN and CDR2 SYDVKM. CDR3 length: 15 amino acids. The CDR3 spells CASSFQGGKYYGYTF. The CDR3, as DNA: TGTGCCAGCAGTTTCCAGGGAGGAAAATACTATGGCTACACCTTC.

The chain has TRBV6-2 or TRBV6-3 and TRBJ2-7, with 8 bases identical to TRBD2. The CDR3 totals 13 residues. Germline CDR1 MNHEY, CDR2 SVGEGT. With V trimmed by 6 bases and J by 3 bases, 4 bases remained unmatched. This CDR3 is CASSRGGLYEQYF. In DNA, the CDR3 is TGTGCCAGCAGCCGGGGGGGGCTCTACGAGCAGTACTTC.

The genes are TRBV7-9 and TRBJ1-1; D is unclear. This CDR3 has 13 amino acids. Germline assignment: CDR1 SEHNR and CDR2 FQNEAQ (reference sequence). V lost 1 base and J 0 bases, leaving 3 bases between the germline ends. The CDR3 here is CASSLDMNTEAFF. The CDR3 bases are TGTGCCAGCAGCTTAGACATGAACACTGAAGCTTTCTTT. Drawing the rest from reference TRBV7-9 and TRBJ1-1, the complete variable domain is DTGVSQNPRHKITKRGQNVTFRCDPISEHNRLYWYRQTLGQGPEFLTYFQNEAQLEKSRLLSDRFSAERPKGSFSTLEIQRTEQGDSAMYLCASSLDMNTEAFFGQGTRLTVV.

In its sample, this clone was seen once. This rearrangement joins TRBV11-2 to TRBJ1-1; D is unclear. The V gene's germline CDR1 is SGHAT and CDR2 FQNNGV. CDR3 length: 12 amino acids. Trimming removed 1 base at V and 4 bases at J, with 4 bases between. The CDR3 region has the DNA TGTGCCAGCAGCTTAGGGGCCACTGAAGCTTTCTTT. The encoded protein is CASSLGATEAFF. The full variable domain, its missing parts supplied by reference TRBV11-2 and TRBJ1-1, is EAGVAQSPRYKIIEKRQSVAFWCNPISGHATLYWYQQILGQGPKLLIQFQNNGVVDDSQLPKDRFSAERLKGVDSTLKIQPAKLEDSAVYLCASSLGATEAFFGQGTRLTVV.